The 15 T cell receptor beta chains given below trace back to one sample, sequenced in a study of T cell repertoires in cytomegalovirus infection. MiXCR, run by TCRdb on the reads, gives a single entry per CDR3 protein. The sample contains about 400,000 distinct CDR3 sequences, roughly 20% of which appear only once. The sequenced sample consisted of PBMCs. Receptor source: a human donor in good health (CMV status not recorded). Some clones in this sample may be carry-over from other donors' samples.

This clonotype was counted a few times. J is TRBJ2-5 and V is TRBV11-2; 9 bases map to TRBD2. With 5 bases clipped from V and 1 base from J, the junction kept 8 bases outside the gene matches. The CDR3 sequence is 16 residues long. Looked up from germline, CDR1 is SGHAT and CDR2 is FQNNGV. The CDR3 is CASSISGGRVQETQYF. CDR3 bases: TGTGCCAGCAGCATTAGCGGGGGACGGGTCCAAGAGACCCAGTACTTC.

This clonotype was found a few times. In nucleotides, the CDR3 is TGTGCCACCAGCAGACAATGGGGACAGGGAATGACAGATACGCAGTATTTT. Protein: CATSRQWGQGMTDTQYF. This rearrangement joins TRBV15 to TRBJ2-3, with 9 positions matching TRBD1. This CDR3 has 17 amino acids. From germline, CDR1 is LNHNV and CDR2 YYDKDF (reference sequence). V was clipped by 2 bases and J by 3 bases; unmatched bases: 9.

This sequence joins TRBV12-3 or TRBV12-4 and TRBJ1-1, with TRBD1 identical over 9 bases. With 2 bases clipped from V and 8 bases from J, the junction kept 6 bases outside the gene matches. The CDR3 runs to 14 residues. The CDR3 loop reads CASSLTGGNLEAFF. CDR3 in DNA: TGTGCCAGCAGTTTAACAGGGGGCAATTTGGAAGCTTTCTTT.

This clonotype was found many times. The chain is built from TRBV7-2 and TRBJ2-3, with 9 bases matching TRBD1. Germline loops: CDR1 SGHTA, CDR2 FQGNSA. The CDR3 consists of 14 residues. V lost 2 bases and J lost 7; bases outside the gene matches: 4. Here the CDR3 DNA reads TGTGCCAGCAGCTTACTACAGGGGGCAAATACGCAGTATTTT. Translation gives CASSLLQGANTQYF.

This clonotype has at least ten counts. J is TRBJ2-3 and V is TRBV12-3 or TRBV12-4; 9 bases align to TRBD1. The CDR3 consists of 16 residues. J lost 5 bases, V lost 6 bases, and 12 bases had no gene match. The CDR3 sequence: CASSLAVGQGGDTQYF. CDR3 DNA sequence: TGTGCCAGCAGCCTCGCAGTGGGACAGGGCGGAGATACGCAGTATTTT.

This clonotype was recorded at least ten times. V is TRBV12-3 or TRBV12-4 and J is TRBJ2-7; D unclear. Trimming shortened V by 6 bases and J by 2 bases, and 8 bases separated the two germline ends. This CDR3 is built from 12 residues. CDR3 protein: CASSFGPYEQYF. CDR3 nucleotide sequence: TGTGCCAGCAGCTTTGGACCCTACGAGCAGTACTTC.

In its sample, this clonotype was seen a few times. The rearrangement links TRBV7-4 to TRBJ2-1, with 9 bases fitting TRBD2. The trim removed 5 bases at V and 7 bases at J, leaving 12 bases unmatched. This CDR3 is built from 16 residues. CDR1 is SGHVT, CDR2 SQSDAQ, per germline. CDR3 protein: CASSPAGGRARNEQFF. In nucleotides, the CDR3 is TGTGCCAGCAGCCCGGCCGGCGGGAGGGCCAGGAATGAGCAGTTCTTC.

This clonotype was observed many times. This chain joins TRBV12-3 or TRBV12-4 and TRBJ2-7, with D possibly matching TRBD2 (6 bases). V lost 6 bases and J lost 2, with 23 bases in between. CDR3 length equals 17 residues. The CDR3 sequence is CASRGTSSSGGTYEQYF. In DNA form, the CDR3 reads TGTGCCAGCAGGGGGACGTCGTCGAGCGGCGGGACCTACGAGCAGTACTTC.

The sample holds one count of this clonotype. The chain employs TRBV6-2 or TRBV6-3 and TRBJ2-5, with D unclear. V lost 8 bases, J lost 2 bases, and 6 bases lay in between. The length of the CDR3 is 11 residues. CDR1 MNHEY and CDR2 SVGEGT come from the germline V gene. Written as DNA, the CDR3 is TGTGCCAGCTGTCGGCAAGAGACCCAGTACTTC. The encoded protein is CASCRQETQYF.

This clonotype was observed a handful of times. V usage is TRBV18 and J usage is TRBJ1-1, with a possible D match to TRBD1 (5 bases). This CDR3 comprises 14 residues. With 6 bases removed from V and 11 bases from J, the gap between germline ends came to 22 bases. CDR1 KGHSH and CDR2 LQKENI come from the germline V gene. DNA of the CDR3: TGTGCCAGCTCGCAGGATACAGGCGTCGTCTGGGCTTTCTTT. Translated, it gives CASSQDTGVVWAFF.

This clonotype was detected many times. V usage is TRBV7-6 and J usage is TRBJ1-1; 9 nucleotides match TRBD1. V gave up 6 bases and J gave up 3 bases; unmatched junction bases: 8. This CDR3 contains 15 residues. Per germline, CDR1 SGHVS and CDR2 FNYEAQ. The CDR3 DNA is TGTGCCAGCAGGAAAATGGACAGGGGTCACACTGAAGCTTTCTTT. This gives the protein CASRKMDRGHTEAFF.

The chain carries TRBV9 and TRBJ2-7, with TRBD2 identical over 7 bases. V lost 4 bases and J lost 4; bases outside the gene matches: 11. CDR1 and CDR2 (germline): SGDLS, YYNGEE. The CDR3 loop spans 15 amino acids. CDR3 in amino acids: CASSPSWLAVYEQYF. CDR3 in DNA: TGTGCCAGCAGCCCCTCGTGGCTAGCGGTATACGAGCAGTACTTC.

This clonotype was detected only a few times. The chain uses TRBV5-1 and TRBJ2-3; the D is unclear. The CDR3 sequence is 16 residues long. Germline assignment: CDR1 SGHRS and CDR2 YFSETQ. The V end was cut by 4 bases, the J end by 5 bases, with 20 bases between. The CDR3 sequence is CASSQAVSLVGDTQYF. For the CDR3, the DNA is TGCGCCAGCAGCCAAGCCGTGAGCTTAGTAGGAGATACGCAGTATTTT.

This clonotype was seen many times. The chain links TRBV7-9 to TRBJ1-2; D remains unclear. This CDR3 spans 14 amino acids. V was cut by 5 bases and J by 2 bases, with 12 bases left in between. Germline V gives CDR1 SEHNR, CDR2 FQNEAQ (reference sequence). The CDR3 region is CASSLGAGNYGYTF. CDR3 nucleotide sequence: TGTGCCAGCAGCCTCGGAGCGGGGAACTATGGCTACACCTTC.

There are many counts of this clonotype. The gene calls are TRBV7-2 and TRBJ1-1, with D maybe TRBD1 (6 bases). Trimming shortened V by 2 bases and J by 11 bases, and 18 bases separated the two germline ends. The CDR3 is 14 residues long. Germline assignment: CDR1 SGHTA and CDR2 FQGNSA. The CDR3 nucleotides are TGTGCCAGCAGCTTAAGTGGGAGGGGGACACGGGCTTTCTTT. As protein: CASSLSGRGTRAFF.